The source of this T cell receptor beta chain is a study of STAT3 mutations in large granular lymphocyte leukemia. The ends were cut back, 4 bases at V and 4 bases at J, with 14 bases in the middle. CDR3 length equals 14 residues. The germline CDR1 and CDR2 sequences are SGHDT and YYEEEE. Overall study results and limits: In several patients, dominant TCR clone burden exceeded STAT3 mutant burden, suggesting STAT3 mutation arose secondarily. Every T-LGLL patient had at least one immunodominant TCRbeta clonotype.

Around 40,000 productive templates were obtained per sample on average. Clones were read by immunoSEQ multiplex PCR, and TCRdb kept only the in-frame ones, dropping some. The data contain about 42,000 clones, about 81% of them singletons. Comment on this clone: What it recognizes is unknown.

Sequencing was performed on PBMCs. The chain uses TRBV5-6 and TRBJ1-1; D possibly corresponds to TRBD1 (6 bases). This clonotype was sampled from a human donor with T large granular lymphocyte leukemia. Some clones in this sample may be carry-over from other donors' samples. The CDR3 spells CASSPGGPLTEAFF. DNA for the CDR3: TGTGCCAGCAGCCCCGGGGGGCCCCTCACTGAAGCTTTCTTT.